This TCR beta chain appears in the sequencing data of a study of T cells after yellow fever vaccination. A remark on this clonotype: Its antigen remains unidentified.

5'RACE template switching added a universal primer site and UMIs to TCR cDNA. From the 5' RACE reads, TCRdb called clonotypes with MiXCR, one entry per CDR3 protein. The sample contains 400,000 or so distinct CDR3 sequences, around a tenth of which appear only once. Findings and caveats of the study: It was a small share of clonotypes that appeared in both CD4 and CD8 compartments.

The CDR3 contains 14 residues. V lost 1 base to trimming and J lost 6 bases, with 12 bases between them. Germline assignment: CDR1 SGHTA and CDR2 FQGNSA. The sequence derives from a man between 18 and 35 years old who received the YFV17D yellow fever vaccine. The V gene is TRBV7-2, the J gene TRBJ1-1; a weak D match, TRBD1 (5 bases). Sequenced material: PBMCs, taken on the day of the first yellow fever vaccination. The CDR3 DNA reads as TGTGCCAGCAGCTTAGACCCTAGGGGACCTGAAGCTTTCTTT. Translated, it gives CASSLDPRGPEAFF.